The rows below give T cell receptor beta chains drawn from one sample of a study of blood T cells in healthy people across ages. TCRdb redid the calling of the 5' RACE reads with MiXCR, one entry per CDR3 protein. The sample holds under 1,000,000 distinct CDR3 sequences, under 40% seen once. Input material: blood. These receptors all come from a man in his late teens or twenties in good health. The CDR3 runs from the conserved cysteine through the conserved F or W. The order of the fields is clone size, D gene, J gene, V gene, CDR3 protein, CDR3 DNA. D genes are given only for firm matches. Size tells how often a clone was seen (once, few, many) or the class of an expanded clone, and some rows leave it out.

>few|-|TRBJ1-2|TRBV2
CASSERQVYGYTF
TGTGCCAGCAGTGAGCGACAGGTCTATGGCTACACCTTC
>-|-|TRBJ2-4|TRBV20-1
CSANGGLAKNIQYF
TGCAGTGCTAATGGGGGGCTTGCCAAAAACATTCAGTACTTC
>few|TRBD2|TRBJ2-1|TRBV7-2
CASSGGRAGGTEQFF
TGTGCCAGCAGCGGAGGCCGAGCGGGGGGCACTGAGCAGTTCTTC
>-|TRBD2|TRBJ2-7|TRBV6-2/TRBV6-3
CASRLVAGSYNEQYF
TGTGCCAGCAGGCTAGTAGCGGGCTCCTACAATGAGCAGTACTTC
>-|TRBD2|TRBJ2-1|TRBV12-3/TRBV12-4
CASSQTSGGNEQFF
TGTGCCAGCAGTCAAACGAGCGGGGGCAATGAGCAGTTCTTC
>few|TRBD1|TRBJ1-5|TRBV28
CASRTGGAGNQPQHF
TGTGCCAGCCGGACAGGGGGCGCCGGCAATCAGCCCCAGCATTTT
>many|-|TRBJ1-2|TRBV7-2
CASSPGRSYGYTF
TGTGCCAGCAGTCCCGGACGGAGCTATGGCTACACCTTC
>-|-|TRBJ1-1|TRBV7-2
CASSLNINTEAFF
TGTGCCAGCAGCTTAAACATAAACACTGAAGCTTTCTTT
>-|-|TRBJ1-1|TRBV20-1
CSARDGVRAFF
TGCAGTGCTAGAGATGGTGTTCGAGCTTTCTTT
>-|-|TRBJ2-1|TRBV19
CASSMSETQFF
TGTGCCAGTAGTATGTCGGAGACCCAGTTCTTC
>few|-|TRBJ1-2|TRBV20-1
CSARDSGHSGNYGYTF
TGCAGTGCTAGAGATAGCGGACACTCTGGTAACTATGGCTACACCTTC
>-|-|TRBJ2-5|TRBV20-1
CSARVHYQETQYF
TGCAGTGCTAGAGTTCATTACCAAGAGACCCAGTACTTC
>few|-|TRBJ1-2|TRBV5-1
CASSSFRLGGYTF
TGCGCCAGCAGCTCCTTCCGATTGGGAGGCTACACCTTC
>-|-|TRBJ2-1|TRBV5-1
CASSSRGEHEQFF
TGCGCCAGCAGCTCGAGAGGGGAACATGAGCAGTTCTTC
>few|TRBD2|TRBJ2-5|TRBV20-1
CSAEMGSSGEETQYF
TGCAGTGCTGAAATGGGCTCTAGCGGGGAGGAGACCCAGTACTTC
>many|TRBD1|TRBJ2-1|TRBV5-1
CATTTGTDYNEQFF
TGCGCCACCACAACCGGGACAGACTACAATGAGCAGTTCTTC
>-|TRBD2|TRBJ2-2|TRBV9
CASSAGTSGRYTGELFF
TGTGCCAGCAGCGCCGGGACTAGCGGGCGCTACACCGGGGAGCTGTTTTTT
>few|-|TRBJ2-5|TRBV18
CASSPRARPLEQETQYF
TGTGCCAGCTCACCGCGGGCCCGACCCCTGGAACAAGAGACCCAGTACTTC
>-|TRBD1|TRBJ1-1|TRBV20-1
CSATRGHGNTEAFF
TGCAGTGCTACCAGGGGGCACGGGAACACTGAAGCTTTCTTT
>many|TRBD1|TRBJ1-2|TRBV20-1
CSAPAPGTGGAYGYTF
TGCAGTGCTCCTGCCCCCGGGACAGGGGGCGCCTATGGCTACACCTTC
>-|TRBD2|TRBJ2-4|TRBV27
CASSPGRGRDKNIQYF
TGTGCCAGCAGCCCCGGGAGGGGGAGGGACAAAAACATTCAGTACTTC
>few|TRBD1|TRBJ2-2|TRBV24-1
CATSDYGQGTGELFF
TGTGCCACCAGTGACTATGGACAGGGCACCGGGGAGCTGTTTTTT
>-|TRBD2|TRBJ2-7|TRBV20-1
CSARDGGGVSYEQYF
TGCAGTGCTAGAGATGGCGGGGGGGTCTCCTACGAGCAGTACTTC
>few|-|TRBJ1-6|TRBV4-2
CASSQDSRQGPNRPLHF
TGTGCCAGCAGCCAAGATTCCCGGCAGGGCCCAAATCGACCCCTCCACTTT
>-|-|TRBJ2-1|TRBV5-1
CASSVVPEFNEQFF
TGCGCCAGCAGCGTGGTGCCAGAGTTCAATGAGCAGTTCTTC
>-|-|TRBJ2-3|TRBV20-1
CSARDPATDTQYF
TGCAGTGCTAGAGATCCGGCGACAGATACGCAGTATTTT
>-|-|TRBJ2-7|TRBV5-6
CVSSYGVGEQYF
TGTGTCAGCAGCTATGGGGTGGGCGAGCAGTACTTC
>-|-|TRBJ1-4|TRBV10-3
CAISDRGSATNEKLFF
TGTGCCATCAGTGATCGAGGGAGTGCAACTAATGAAAAACTGTTTTTT
>few|-|TRBJ2-3|TRBV24-1
CATSASSATDTQYF
TGTGCCACCAGTGCTTCCTCGGCCACAGATACGCAGTATTTT
>-|TRBD1|TRBJ1-5|TRBV5-1
CASSPGTGTYQPQHF
TGCGCCAGCAGCCCCGGGACAGGGACTTATCAGCCCCAGCATTTT